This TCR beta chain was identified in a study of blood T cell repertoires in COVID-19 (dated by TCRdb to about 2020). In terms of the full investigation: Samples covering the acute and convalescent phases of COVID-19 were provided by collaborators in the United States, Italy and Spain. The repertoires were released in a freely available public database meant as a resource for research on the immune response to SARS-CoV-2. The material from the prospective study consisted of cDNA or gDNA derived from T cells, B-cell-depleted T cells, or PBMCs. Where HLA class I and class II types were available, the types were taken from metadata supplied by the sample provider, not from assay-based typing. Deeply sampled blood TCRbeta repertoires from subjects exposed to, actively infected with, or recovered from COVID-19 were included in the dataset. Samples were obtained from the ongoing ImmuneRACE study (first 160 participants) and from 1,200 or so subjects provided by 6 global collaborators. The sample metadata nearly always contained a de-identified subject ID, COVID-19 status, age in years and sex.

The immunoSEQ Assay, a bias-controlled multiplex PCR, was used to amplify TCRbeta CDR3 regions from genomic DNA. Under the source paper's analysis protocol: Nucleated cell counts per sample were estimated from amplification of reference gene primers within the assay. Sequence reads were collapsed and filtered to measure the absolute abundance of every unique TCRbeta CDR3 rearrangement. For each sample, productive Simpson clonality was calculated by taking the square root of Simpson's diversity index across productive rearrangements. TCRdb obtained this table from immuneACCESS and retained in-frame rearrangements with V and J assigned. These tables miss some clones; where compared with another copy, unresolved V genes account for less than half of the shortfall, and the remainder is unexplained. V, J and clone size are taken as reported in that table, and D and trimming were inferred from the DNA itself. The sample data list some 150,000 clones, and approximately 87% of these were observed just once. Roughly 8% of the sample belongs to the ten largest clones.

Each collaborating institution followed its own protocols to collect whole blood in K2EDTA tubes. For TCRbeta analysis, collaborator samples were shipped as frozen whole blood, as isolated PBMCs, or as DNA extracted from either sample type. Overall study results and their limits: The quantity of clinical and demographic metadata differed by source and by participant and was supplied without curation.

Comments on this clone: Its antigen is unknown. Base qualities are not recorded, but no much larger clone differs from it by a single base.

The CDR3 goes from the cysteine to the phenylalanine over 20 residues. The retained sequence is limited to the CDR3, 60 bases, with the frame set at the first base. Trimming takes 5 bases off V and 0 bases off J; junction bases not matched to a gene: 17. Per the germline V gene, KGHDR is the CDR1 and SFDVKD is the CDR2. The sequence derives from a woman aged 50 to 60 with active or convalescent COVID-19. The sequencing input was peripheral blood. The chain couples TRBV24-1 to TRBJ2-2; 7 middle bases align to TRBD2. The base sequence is TGTGCCACCAGTGCCCCGCCTGGGCATCGGGCGGGGGCGAACACCGGGGAGCTGTTTTTT. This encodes CATSAPPGHRAGANTGELFF.